The 17 T cell receptor beta chains listed next were all sequenced from one sample in a study of CD8+CD57+ T cells in acquired aplastic anemia. TCR beta VDJ and CDR3 profiles were obtained from a genomic DNA template. TCRdb reprocessed the reads via MiXCR and lists one record per CDR3 protein. The sample has under 350,000 distinct CDR3 sequences; about 50% are singletons. Before being chosen for sequencing, patients had shown CD8+CD57+ cell expansion by flow cytometry. The sequenced sample consisted of sorted CD4+, CD8+, or CD8+CD57+ T cells (not recorded which) from PBMCs. The origin of the receptors is a human donor with aplastic anemia.

In its sample, this clonotype was seen a few times. This chain connects TRBV19 to TRBJ1-4, with TRBD1 matching over 11 bases. Germline assignment: CDR1 LNHDA and CDR2 SQIVND (reference sequence). The CDR3 length is 14 residues. J lost 8 bases, V lost 6 bases, and 5 bases had no gene match. The CDR3 nucleotides read TGTGCCAGTAGCTTGGACAGGGGGCAAGAAAAACTGTTTTTT. Protein product: CASSLDRGQEKLFF.

The gene calls are TRBV20-1 and TRBJ2-7, with TRBD2 matching over 11 bases. Germline values: CDR1 DFQATT, CDR2 SNEGSKA (reference sequence). The CDR3 is 15 residues long. J gave up 2 bases and V 5 bases, and 8 bases lay outside the gene matches. The CDR3 DNA is TGCAGTGCTTCCAAACCACTAGCGGGAGCCTACGAGCAGTACTTC. Its translation: CSASKPLAGAYEQYF.

CDR3 amino acids: CASRRLAGERNEQFF. As DNA, the CDR3 is TGTGCCAGCAGACGACTAGCGGGAGAACGCAATGAGCAGTTCTTC. This chain links TRBV2 with TRBJ2-5; 12 bases fit TRBD2. The J call could be wrong; TRBJ2-1 is a better fit for the DNA end. The CDR3 consists of 15 residues. Germline V gives CDR1 SNHLY, CDR2 FYNNEI.

The CDR3 is CASSSLARSTDTQYF. CDR3 DNA: TGTGCCAGCAGTTCCCTAGCGAGAAGCACAGATACGCAGTATTTT. The chain uses TRBV5-5 and TRBJ2-3; tentative D call: TRBD2 (6 bases). In germline, CDR1 is SGHKS, CDR2 YYEKEE (reference sequence). The V end was cut by 5 bases, the J end by 0 bases, with 13 bases between. The CDR3 is 15 residues long.

The chain uses TRBV6-5 and TRBJ2-7, with D hard to call. The CDR3 spans 12 residues. CDR1 is MNHEY and CDR2 is SVGAGI in the germline V gene. Trimming left V 6 bases short and J 11 bases short, with 17 bases between. In nucleotides, the CDR3 is TGTGCCAGCAGGAGACTCATTCATCGAGAGTACTTC. This codes for CASRRLIHREYF.

The V gene is TRBV12-3 or TRBV12-4, the J gene TRBJ2-7, with a tentative D call TRBD2 (5 bases). V was trimmed by 2 bases and J by 2 bases, leaving 13 bases between them. This CDR3 contains 15 residues. The CDR3, as DNA: TGTGCCAGCAGTTTACGCATAGGGAGCACCTACGAGCAGTACTTC. Translation: CASSLRIGSTYEQYF.

V and J are TRBV7-2 and TRBJ2-5; D tentatively reads TRBD1 or TRBD2 (5 bases each). V was shortened by 5 bases and J by 2 bases, with 18 bases between the two germline ends. In germline, CDR1 is SGHTA, CDR2 FQGNSA. The CDR3 contains 16 residues. The CDR3: CASSQDWGTEQETQYF. In DNA form, the CDR3 reads TGTGCCAGCAGCCAAGATTGGGGGACGGAACAAGAGACCCAGTACTTC.

This clonotype was seen only a few times. This chain joins TRBV20-1 and TRBJ1-5; 7 nucleotides align to TRBD1. The V gene's germline CDR1 is DFQATT and CDR2 SNEGSKA (reference sequence). CDR3 length: 14 residues. The V and J ends lost 6 bases and 7 bases, in that order; junction bases with no gene match: 12. The CDR3 loop is CSAVLQGVQQPQHF. DNA for the CDR3: TGCAGTGCAGTCCTTCAGGGGGTACAGCAGCCCCAGCATTTT.

In regard to this clonotype: The CDR3 does not end in the conserved phenylalanine or tryptophan, so this is likely a read error. CDR3 loop: CASSRGDYGYTS. DNA for the CDR3: TGCGCCAGCAGCCGCGGCGACTATGGCTACACCTCC. The V and J genes are TRBV7-9 and TRBJ1-2; D gene uncertain. The CDR3 covers 12 residues. Germline lookup yields CDR1 SEHNR and CDR2 FQNEAQ (reference sequence).

This rearrangement joins TRBV2 to TRBJ2-2, with 11 bases matching TRBD2. Germline CDR1 SNHLY, CDR2 FYNNEI. Germline trimming cut 6 bases from V and 4 bases from J; bases unmatched to any gene: 1. This CDR3 has 14 residues. The DNA for the CDR3 is TGTGCCAGCAGCGGACTAGCGGGCACCGGGGAGCTGTTTTTT. It yields the protein CASSGLAGTGELFF.

A word on this clonotype: At one of its ends the junction is not consistent with the germline gene, which may arise from a read error. The V call is TRBV10-3, the J call TRBJ1-2, with TRBD1 matching 8 bases. Germline V CDR1 and CDR2: ENHRY, SYGVKD. This CDR3 contains 15 residues. CDR3: CASSYSPTGVYGYTF. The CDR3 DNA reads TGTGCCAGCAGTTACTCCCCGACAGGGGTCTATGGCTACACCTTC.

This clonotype has at least ten counts. This chain connects TRBV5-1 to TRBJ2-2, with D perhaps matching TRBD2 (5 bases). CDR1 and CDR2 from the germline V gene are SGHRS and YFSETQ. CDR3 length equals 14 residues. Trimming left V 0 bases short and J 6 bases short, with 9 bases between. The CDR3 sequence is CASSLDEGSGELFF. In nucleotides, the CDR3 is TGCGCCAGCAGCTTGGATGAGGGTTCCGGGGAGCTGTTTTTT.

This clonotype was seen only a few times. The V call is TRBV19, the J call TRBJ1-1; tentative D call: TRBD1 (5 bases). Germline CDR1 reads LNHDA; CDR2 reads SQIVND (reference sequence). Trimming took 3 bases from V and 1 from J, leaving 9 bases between them. This CDR3 has 14 amino acids. DNA for the CDR3: TGTGCCAGTAGTATGGGGCTCCCGAACACTGAAGCTTTCTTT. Amino acid sequence: CASSMGLPNTEAFF.

The chain carries TRBV25-1 and TRBJ1-4; 8 nucleotides match TRBD1. The trim removed 2 bases at V and 4 bases at J, leaving 9 bases unmatched. The germline CDR1 and CDR2 sequences are MGHDK and SYGVNS. The CDR3 sequence is 17 residues long. The CDR3 spells CASSEPGGRGGNEKLFF. The CDR3 region has the DNA TGTGCCAGCAGTGAACCAGGGGGCAGGGGGGGTAATGAAAAACTGTTTTTT.

This clonotype appeared a single time. One end of the junction varies from germline; a read error may be responsible. The chain links TRBV7-3 to TRBJ2-1; TRBD1 aligns across 8 bases. Germline V gene lookup returns CDR1 SGHTA and CDR2 FQGTGA. The CDR3 loop spans 17 amino acids. The CDR3 sequence: CASSQDWQGAPNNEQFF. The CDR3, as DNA: TGCGCCAGCAGCCAAGATTGGCAGGGGGCGCCTAACAATGAGCAGTTCTTC.

This clonotype was counted at least ten times. This chain joins TRBV6-6 and TRBJ2-1, with TRBD2 matching 13 bases. The germline gives CDR1 MNHNY, CDR2 SVGAGI (reference sequence). This CDR3 comprises 16 residues. After removal of 7 bases from V and 6 bases from J, the junction contained 9 bases not matched to a gene. This chain's CDR3 is CASKPAGTSGVNEQFF. CDR3 nucleotides: TGTGCCAGCAAACCAGCCGGGACTAGCGGGGTCAATGAGCAGTTCTTC.

This clonotype was counted at least ten times. The chain couples TRBV24-1 to TRBJ1-1; D unclear. Trimming pared 2 bases from V and 9 bases from J, leaving 15 bases between. Germline CDR1 is KGHDR and CDR2 is SFDVKD. CDR3 length: 14 amino acids. The CDR3 sequence is CATSDSRQATKAFF. The CDR3 nucleotides read TGTGCCACCAGTGATTCCAGGCAGGCAACGAAAGCTTTCTTT.